This TCR beta chain was sequenced in a study of shared clonotypes between healthy human individuals. Regarding this clone: Its antigen remains unidentified.

Methods used by the authors: Filtering was not the same, since immunoSEQ gave junction-only sequences without quality scores. TCRdb's table, derived via immunoSEQ multiplex PCR, lists solely in-frame clones and lacks some. D and trimming were read from the DNA, whereas the V and J calls and clone size are those reported in that table. This table holds approximately 2.5 million clones, roughly nine tenths found once. The CDR3 is made up of 15 amino acids. In germline, CDR1 is GTSNPN, CDR2 SVGIG (reference sequence). Deletions cut 0 bases from V and 8 bases from J, with 16 bases between. Study conclusions and caveats: Naive subsets tended to show greater estimated richness than memory subsets. Owing to a small donor count, the genetic and exposure-history diversity represented was limited.

The origin of this receptor is a man aged 18-30 years in good health. J is TRBJ1-4 and V is TRBV30; D is possibly TRBD1 (5 bases). Specimen: naive CD4+ T cells sorted from blood. Described subset: CD45RA+ positively selected. The CDR3 reads CAWSVGAGSSEKLFF. The CDR3 bases are TGTGCCTGGAGTGTAGGGGCGGGTTCGAGCGAAAAACTGTTTTTT.